A single sample is the source of the 24 T cell receptor beta chains below, sequenced in a study of T cells in Graves' hyperthyroidism and ophthalmopathy. Amplification targeted TCR beta CDR3 regions from RNA transcripts. First-round RT-PCR targeting the TCR CDR3 was performed with the HTBI primer set. TCRdb re-called the multiplex PCR reads with MiXCR, one entry per CDR3 protein. The profile shows about 320,000 distinct CDR3 sequences, about 15% of them singletons. The sequenced sample consisted of blood. All receptors derive from a man aged 25 to 40 with Graves' hyperthyroidism.

In its sample, this clonotype was seen a few times. The chain has TRBV10-2 and TRBJ2-7; D not certain. This CDR3 comprises 14 residues. The V end was cut by 3 bases, the J end by 0 bases, with 9 bases between. CDR1 WSHSY and CDR2 SAAADI come from the germline V gene. The CDR3: CASSDTGSSYEQYF. The CDR3 DNA reads TGCGCCAGCAGTGACACCGGGTCCTCCTACGAGCAGTACTTC.

This clonotype was counted between two and nine times. The chain couples TRBV6-1 to TRBJ1-4, with a weak D call TRBD1 (5 bases). CDR1 is MNHNS and CDR2 is SASEGT in the germline V gene. V lost 6 bases to trimming and J lost 5 bases, with 16 bases between them. This CDR3 is 15 amino acids long. The CDR3 loop reads CASSDGGGGNEKLFF. The CDR3 region has the DNA TGTGCCAGCAGCGACGGCGGCGGGGGGAATGAAAAACTGTTTTTT.

At least ten counts were recorded for this clonotype. The CDR3 sequence is CASSYRSEGTPHYEQYF. CDR3 nucleotide sequence: TGTGCCAGCAGTTATCGGTCAGAAGGGACGCCCCACTACGAGCAGTACTTC. The V call is TRBV6-2 or TRBV6-3, the J call TRBJ2-7, with D perhaps TRBD1 or TRBD2 (5 bases each). V lost 3 bases and J 3 bases, leaving 21 bases between the germline ends. The length of the CDR3 is 17 residues. Germline CDR1 is MNHEY and CDR2 is SVGEGT.

This clonotype was seen at least ten times. V is TRBV12-3 or TRBV12-4 and J is TRBJ2-2; D may be TRBD1 (5 bases). CDR3 length equals 11 residues. Trimming left V 5 bases short and J 7 bases short, with 5 bases between. The CDR3 coding sequence is TGTGCCAGCAGTAGGGGCGGGGAGCTGTTTTTT. It encodes CASSRGGELFF.

This clonotype was counted a few times. The rearrangement uses TRBV9 and TRBJ2-1, with TRBD1 matching 7 bases. Germline V lookup: CDR1 SGDLS, CDR2 YYNGEE. This CDR3 comprises 13 residues. V was pared by 3 bases and J by 9 bases, with 6 bases of the junction left unmatched. CDR3 bases: TGTGCCAGCAGCGGCTACAGGGGAACTGAGCAGTTCTTC. Protein product: CASSGYRGTEQFF.

This clonotype was picked up many times. The chain uses TRBV7-3 and TRBJ2-3, with 7 bases fitting TRBD1. The CDR3 extends over 16 amino acids. The germline CDR1 and CDR2 sequences are SGHTA and FQGTGA. With V trimmed by 0 bases and J by 6 bases, 9 bases remained unmatched. The CDR3 loop is CASSLTVNRGMDTQYF. The CDR3 bases are TGTGCCAGCAGCTTAACCGTCAACAGGGGCATGGATACGCAGTATTTT.

This clonotype has just a few counts. The CDR3 sequence is CSWRREASYNEQFF. The CDR3 nucleotides are TGCAGCTGGCGCCGGGAGGCGTCCTACAATGAGCAGTTCTTC. J is TRBJ2-1 and V is TRBV29-1; the match to TRBD2 covers 7 bases. The junction had 8 bases not matched to a gene; V was cut back by 8 bases and J by 1 base. This CDR3 contains 14 residues. Looked up from germline, CDR1 is SQVTM and CDR2 is ANQGSEA.

There are a few counts of this clonotype. The chain links TRBV24-1 to TRBJ2-2, with a tentative D call TRBD1 (6 bases). V lost 9 bases to trimming and J lost 5 bases, with 18 bases between them. Germline-derived CDR1 and CDR2 are KGHDR and SFDVKD. CDR3 length: 15 residues. The CDR3 protein is CATFGWTEGTGELFF. The CDR3 DNA follows: TGTGCCACCTTCGGCTGGACAGAAGGGACCGGGGAGCTGTTTTTT.

The chain has TRBV4-2 and TRBJ1-1; no clear D. The CDR3 length is 14 residues. The V and J ends lost 5 bases and 0 bases respectively, with 10 bases between them. CDR1 LGHNA and CDR2 YNFKEQ come from the germline V gene. Written as DNA, the CDR3 is TGTGCCAGCAGCTCCCCCAACATGAACACTGAAGCTTTCTTT. It is translated as CASSSPNMNTEAFF.

This clonotype was seen repeatedly, ten times or more. The V call is TRBV27, the J call TRBJ2-3, with D possibly TRBD2 on 7 matching bases. The germline CDR1 and CDR2 sequences are MNHEY and SMNVEV (reference sequence). V was trimmed by 6 bases and J by 3 bases, leaving 16 bases between them. The CDR3 covers 15 residues. The CDR3 loop reads CASSPGASGTDTQYF. The DNA of the CDR3 is TGTGCCAGCAGCCCGGGGGCTAGCGGTACAGATACGCAGTATTTT.

This clonotype was counted a few times. V is TRBV20-1 and J is TRBJ2-3; possible D gene TRBD2, 5 bases. Trimming removed 6 bases from V and 2 bases from J, with 15 bases in between. The germline V gene has CDR1 DFQATT and CDR2 SNEGSKA (reference sequence). This CDR3 contains 14 residues. The CDR3 loop is CSAAFSGDTDTQYF. CDR3 nucleotides: TGCAGTGCGGCCTTTTCCGGGGACACAGATACGCAGTATTTT.

This clonotype has ten or more counts. V gene TRBV2 combines with J gene TRBJ2-7; possible D gene TRBD2, 7 bases. CDR1 and CDR2 from the germline V gene are SNHLY and FYNNEI. This CDR3 contains 16 residues. The V gene lost 4 bases and the J gene lost 2 bases, with 18 bases spanning the gap. This CDR3 reads CASSALVGGGTYEQYF. CDR3 sequence (DNA): TGTGCCAGCAGTGCTCTGGTAGGGGGGGGGACCTACGAGCAGTACTTC.

This clonotype was detected a few times. The V gene is TRBV12-5, the J gene TRBJ2-3, with D tentatively TRBD2 (5 bases). The CDR3 contains 14 residues. The V end lost 6 bases, the J end lost 2 bases, and 12 bases lay between the germline ends. Germline loops: CDR1 LGHNT, CDR2 FRNRAP. The CDR3 region is CASGHLRDTDTQYF. CDR3 DNA sequence: TGTGCTAGTGGCCACCTCCGGGACACAGATACGCAGTATTTT.

This clonotype was counted many times. This chain links TRBV12-3 or TRBV12-4 with TRBJ1-5, with TRBD1 as a possible D gene (6 bases). V lost 3 bases and J lost 1, with 7 bases in between. The CDR3 extends over 14 amino acids. This CDR3 reads CASSFQGSNQPQHF. CDR3 nucleotides: TGTGCCAGCAGTTTCCAGGGGAGCAATCAGCCCCAGCATTTT.

In its sample, this clonotype was seen many times. The chain is built from TRBV20-1 and TRBJ2-1; D remains unclear. This CDR3 spans 16 amino acids. Germline-derived CDR1 and CDR2 are DFQATT and SNEGSKA (reference sequence). Deletions cut 2 bases from V and 0 bases from J, with 14 bases between. For the CDR3, the DNA is TGCAGTGCTAGATCCCCTAAGTCGAGCTCCTACAATGAGCAGTTCTTC. This sequence encodes CSARSPKSSSYNEQFF.

V usage is TRBV18 and J usage is TRBJ2-2; D possibly corresponds to TRBD2 (5 bases). Trimming took 5 bases from V and 1 from J, leaving 5 bases between them. Looked up from germline, CDR1 is KGHSH and CDR2 is LQKENI. The CDR3 runs to 13 residues. The DNA of the CDR3 is TGTGCCAGCTCAGGGAGGAACACCGGGGAGCTGTTTTTT. It specifies CASSGRNTGELFF.

This clonotype was seen at least ten times. This chain uses TRBV2 with TRBJ1-1; D is unclear. V was clipped by 0 bases and J by 1 base, with 9 bases between them. CDR1 and CDR2 (germline): SNHLY, FYNNEI. The CDR3 has 15 amino acids. The CDR3 DNA reads TGTGCCAGCAGTGAAGCGCTTGCAGAGAACACTGAAGCTTTCTTT. Its protein product is CASSEALAENTEAFF.

The gene calls are TRBV10-2 and TRBJ2-7, with TRBD2 matching over 8 bases. V was clipped by 2 bases and J by 2 bases; unmatched bases: 2. The length of the CDR3 is 14 residues. The germline V gene encodes CDR1 WSHSY and CDR2 SAAADI. The CDR3 nucleotides read TGCGCCAGCAGTGAGGTGGGACTAGCCTACGAGCAGTACTTC. Its protein is CASSEVGLAYEQYF.

The chain joins TRBV5-6 to TRBJ2-3, with D perhaps TRBD1 (5 bases). The CDR3 is made up of 15 amino acids. V gave up 3 bases and J gave up 2 bases, with 13 bases separating them. Looked up from germline, CDR1 is SGHDT and CDR2 is YYEEEE. Here the CDR3 DNA reads TGTGCCAGCAGCTCCCGACAGCACCTCACAGATACGCAGTATTTT. This codes for CASSSRQHLTDTQYF.

The chain links TRBV15 to TRBJ2-1; TRBD2 is a possible D gene (7 bases). Germline assignment: CDR1 LNHNV and CDR2 YYDKDF (reference sequence). Trimming removed 2 bases from V and 4 bases from J, with 15 bases in between. The length of the CDR3 is 16 residues. The CDR3 loop reads CATSRRGALLYNEQFF. CDR3 DNA: TGTGCCACCAGCAGACGGGGGGCCCTCCTTTACAATGAGCAGTTCTTC.

This clonotype was observed at least ten times. This chain joins TRBV2 and TRBJ2-5; unclear D gene. Germline V gene data show CDR1 as SNHLY and CDR2 as FYNNEI. This CDR3 region has 13 residues. The germline V and J ends were trimmed by 7 bases and 1 base, with 10 bases remaining between them. The CDR3 reads CASKAGSQETQYF. In nucleotides, the CDR3 is TGTGCCAGCAAAGCAGGATCCCAAGAGACCCAGTACTTC.

This clonotype was picked up a small number of times. This chain connects TRBV27 to TRBJ1-1; perhaps TRBD1 as D (5 bases). This CDR3 contains 13 residues. Germline CDR1 and CDR2: MNHEY and SMNVEV (reference sequence). Trimming took off 5 bases at V and 13 bases at J, with 20 bases between the two ends. As DNA, the CDR3 is TGTGCCAGCAGTCCAGGGACGGGAGATAAGGGTTTCTTT. Protein sequence: CASSPGTGDKGFF.

Note on this clonotype: The junction departs from the called germline gene at one end, perhaps through a read error. The chain uses TRBV11-2 and TRBJ2-7; D ambiguous. Germline V gives CDR1 SGHAT, CDR2 FQNNGV. This CDR3 spans 13 amino acids. The CDR3 region is CASSAGELYERYF. The CDR3 nucleotides read TGTGCCAGCAGCGCAGGAGAGCTATACGAGCGGTACTTC. Filled out from reference TRBV11-2 and TRBJ2-7, the complete variable domain reads EAGVAQSPRYKIIEKRQSVAFWCNPISGHATLYWYQQILGQGPKLLIQFQNNGVVDDSQLPKDRFSAERLKGVDSTLKIQPAKLEDSAVYLCASSAGELYERYFGPGTRLTVT.

J is TRBJ2-3 and V is TRBV29-1, with 10 bases lining up with TRBD2. The CDR3 is 16 amino acids. The germline V gene encodes CDR1 SQVTM and CDR2 ANQGSEA. Trimming at V came to 6 bases and at J to 3 bases, leaving 12 bases not matched to a gene. CDR3 sequence: CSVITEREGWTDTQYF. The DNA for the CDR3 is TGCAGCGTGATAACTGAGCGGGAGGGTTGGACAGATACGCAGTATTTT.